Presented here are 32 T cell receptor beta chains from one specimen sequenced in a study of T cells after yellow fever vaccination. TCRdb processed the 5' RACE reads anew with MiXCR; each CDR3 protein has one entry. In the table there are about 360,000 distinct CDR3 sequences, about 6.2% of which are singletons. Here the sequenced sample was PBMCs, taken 5 days after the yellow fever booster vaccination. The source is a man aged 30-40 years who received the YFV17D yellow fever vaccine.

This clonotype was counted only a few times. This rearrangement joins TRBV7-2 to TRBJ2-2; D is unclear. The CDR3 sequence is 15 residues long. Between the trimmed V and J ends, which lost 5 bases and 6 bases, there was a span of 16 bases. Germline V gene sequence: CDR1 SGHTA, CDR2 FQGNSA. The CDR3 loop reads CASSARGSTPGELFF. Here the CDR3 DNA reads TGTGCCAGCAGCGCCCGAGGTAGTACCCCCGGGGAGCTGTTTTTT.

V is TRBV5-1 and J is TRBJ2-1; 9 nucleotides agree with TRBD1. The CDR3 is made up of 15 amino acids. Germline CDR1 reads SGHRS; CDR2 reads YFSETQ. With 7 bases clipped from V and 4 bases from J, the junction kept 9 bases outside the gene matches. The CDR3 sequence: CASGPGDRAYNEQFF. The CDR3 DNA is TGCGCCAGCGGACCGGGGGACAGGGCTTACAATGAGCAGTTCTTC.

This clonotype was counted a few times. The chain carries TRBV10-3 and TRBJ2-7; 7 bases are a match to TRBD2. V lost 5 bases, J lost 4 bases, and 11 bases stayed unmatched. Per the germline V gene, CDR1 is ENHRY and CDR2 is SYGVKD. The CDR3 length is 15 residues. The CDR3 is CAISPSGGSSYEQYF. For the CDR3, the DNA is TGTGCCATCAGTCCTTCGGGCGGGAGTAGTTACGAGCAGTACTTC.

This clonotype was counted at least ten times. The chain joins TRBV7-2 to TRBJ2-1, with 7 positions matching TRBD2. Germline-derived CDR1 and CDR2 are SGHTA and FQGNSA. The length of the CDR3 is 15 residues. After removal of 3 bases from V and 3 bases from J, the junction contained 5 bases not matched to a gene. CDR3 in amino acids: CASSLAGADYNEQFF. For the CDR3, the DNA is TGTGCCAGCAGCTTGGCGGGAGCCGACTACAATGAGCAGTTCTTC.

This clonotype was detected only a few times. The CDR3 loop reads CAWSVHPLPEQYF. The CDR3 bases are TGTGCCTGGAGTGTACACCCCCTCCCCGAGCAGTACTTC. The chain employs TRBV30 and TRBJ2-7; no firm D call. The CDR3 is 13 amino acids. Germline V gene sequence: CDR1 GTSNPN, CDR2 SVGIG (reference sequence). Trimming removed 0 bases from V and 6 bases from J, with 12 bases in between.

J is TRBJ2-2 and V is TRBV11-3; 7 nucleotides line up with TRBD1. The CDR3 contains 14 residues. Germline CDR1 and CDR2: SGHNT and YENEEA. Trimming removed 5 bases from V and 6 bases from J; junction bases left unmatched: 6. The DNA for the CDR3 is TGTGCCAGCAGCCTTAACAGGGGCGCCGGGGAGCTGTTTTTT. Translated, it gives CASSLNRGAGELFF.

The chain uses TRBV5-1 and TRBJ2-7; 9 bases are a match to TRBD2. CDR1 and CDR2 from the germline V gene are SGHRS and YFSETQ. V gave up 0 bases and J gave up 0 bases; unmatched junction bases: 10. This CDR3 has 18 amino acids. DNA for the CDR3: TGCGCCAGCAGCTTGGTAGCGGGAGCTGGGATGGGCTCCTACGAGCAGTACTTC. Protein sequence: CASSLVAGAGMGSYEQYF.

This clonotype occurred a few times. This chain joins TRBV19 and TRBJ2-1; D unresolved. Trimming removed 7 bases at V and 4 bases at J, with 11 bases between. The CDR3 is 13 residues long. Looked up from germline, CDR1 is LNHDA and CDR2 is SQIVND (reference sequence). As DNA, the CDR3 is TGTGCCAGTACGAGGCCGCCTTACAATGAGCAGTTCTTC. It codes for CASTRPPYNEQFF.

This clonotype was detected ten times or more. The chain uses TRBV3-1 and TRBJ2-7, with 8 bases identical to TRBD2. The germline gives CDR1 LGHDT, CDR2 YNNKEL (reference sequence). The ends lost 7 bases at V and 6 bases at J; junction bases unmatched: 11. CDR3 length equals 14 residues. The CDR3, as DNA: TGTGCCAGCACTCCTGGCGGGAGGCATCGCGAGCAGTACTTC. Its translation is CASTPGGRHREQYF.

The table lists this clonotype with a few counts. This chain uses TRBV6-5 with TRBJ2-1; D is unresolved. The CDR3 is 16 residues long. The V and J ends lost 0 bases and 8 bases respectively, with 17 bases between them. From germline, CDR1 is MNHEY and CDR2 SVGAGI. The CDR3 region has the DNA TGTGCCAGCAGTTACTCGCCCGGATCCCCGTCAGATGAGCAGTTCTTC. Protein: CASSYSPGSPSDEQFF.

This clonotype has a handful of counts. The chain uses TRBV6-5 and TRBJ2-3; a possible D gene is TRBD1 (5 bases). Trimming took 2 bases from V and 3 from J, leaving 15 bases between them. Germline CDR1 MNHEY, CDR2 SVGAGI. The CDR3 has 16 amino acids. CDR3: CASSYGRTRWTDTQYF. Written as DNA, the CDR3 is TGTGCCAGCAGTTACGGTAGGACACGGTGGACAGATACGCAGTATTTT.

The chain employs TRBV20-1 and TRBJ1-1; D is unresolved. The CDR3 length is 13 residues. The ends were cut back, 1 base at V and 1 base at J, with 7 bases in the middle. Per the germline V gene, CDR1 is DFQATT and CDR2 is SNEGSKA (reference sequence). CDR3 sequence: CSARVWGNTEAFF. For the CDR3, the DNA is TGCAGTGCTAGAGTCTGGGGGAACACTGAAGCTTTCTTT.

This clonotype was detected only a few times. The CDR3 loop reads CASSTGFGYEQYF. The CDR3 coding sequence is TGCGCCAGCAGTACAGGTTTCGGCTACGAGCAGTACTTC. V is TRBV5-1 and J is TRBJ2-7, with D perhaps TRBD1 (5 bases). Germline V gene data show CDR1 as SGHRS and CDR2 as YFSETQ. V gave up 5 bases and J gave up 3 bases, with 12 bases separating them. The CDR3 contains 13 residues.

The chain combines TRBV5-1 with TRBJ2-1, with 10 bases that match TRBD1. The CDR3 covers 15 residues. Germline lookup yields CDR1 SGHRS and CDR2 YFSETQ. V trimming: 0 bases; J trimming: 7 bases; junction bases outside the gene matches: 4. The CDR3 here is CASSLETGGWNEQFF. In DNA, the CDR3 is TGCGCCAGCAGCTTGGAGACAGGGGGCTGGAATGAGCAGTTCTTC.

This chain connects TRBV6-5 to TRBJ2-1, with D unclear. The CDR3 has 15 residues. Looked up from germline, CDR1 is MNHEY and CDR2 is SVGAGI. Trimming took off 2 bases at V and 7 bases at J, with 15 bases between the two ends. As DNA, the CDR3 is TGTGCCAGCAGTTACGAAGGAGCGAAGATGAATGAGCAGTTCTTC. This sequence encodes CASSYEGAKMNEQFF.

This clonotype appeared many times. The chain uses TRBV20-1 and TRBJ2-2, with a weak D call TRBD1 (6 bases). With 3 bases removed from V and 0 bases from J, the gap between germline ends came to 8 bases. The CDR3 covers 14 residues. The germline gives CDR1 DFQATT, CDR2 SNEGSKA (reference sequence). CDR3 protein: CSASRQANTGELFF. The CDR3 DNA reads TGCAGTGCTAGCCGACAGGCGAACACCGGGGAGCTGTTTTTT.

This clonotype was observed a few times. The chain couples TRBV7-2 to TRBJ2-7; no clear D. Germline loops: CDR1 SGHTA, CDR2 FQGNSA. This CDR3 is built from 15 residues. The V end was cut by 5 bases, the J end by 6 bases, with 20 bases between. The CDR3 sequence is CASSPTPLVSSEQYF. The CDR3 nucleotides read TGTGCCAGCAGCCCGACCCCCCTAGTTTCCAGCGAGCAGTACTTC.

This clonotype has a count of ten or more. V gene TRBV12-5 combines with J gene TRBJ2-4; D may be TRBD2 (6 bases). The CDR3 is 18 residues long. V lost 3 bases to trimming and J lost 3 bases, with 21 bases between them. CDR1 is LGHNT, CDR2 FRNRAP, per germline. CDR3 in DNA: TGTGCTAGTGGTTTTTTTCCGGAAGGAGGGCTGGACAAAAACATTCAGTACTTC. It yields the protein CASGFFPEGGLDKNIQYF.

This clonotype was seen only a few times. The chain links TRBV28 to TRBJ2-2, with a possible D match to TRBD2 (6 bases). Germline V lookup: CDR1 MDHEN, CDR2 SYDVKM. This CDR3 spans 15 amino acids. V lost 6 bases and J 5 bases, leaving 16 bases between the germline ends. The DNA of the CDR3 is TGTGCCAGCAGATCCCGGGAGCTTAAGACCGGGGAGCTGTTTTTT. This gives the protein CASRSRELKTGELFF.

There are a few counts of this clonotype. The chain is built from TRBV24-1 and TRBJ2-1; 13 bases align to TRBD2. Unmatched junction bases numbered 7, after V lost 5 bases and J lost 7 bases. The CDR3 consists of 16 residues. CDR1 is KGHDR, CDR2 SFDVKD, per germline. CDR3 DNA: TGTGCCACCAGTGCCCCTGGACTAGCGGGGGCGAATGAGCAGTTCTTC. It translates to CATSAPGLAGANEQFF.

CDR3 DNA: TGCAGTGCCAACCAGCATGAGCAGTTCTTC. It specifies CSANQHEQFF. V gene TRBV20-1 combines with J gene TRBJ2-1; D is unresolved. V was pared by 6 bases and J by 8 bases, with 8 bases between. Germline assignment: CDR1 DFQATT and CDR2 SNEGSKA (reference sequence). CDR3 length: 10 amino acids.

The sample holds many counts of this clonotype. The V call is TRBV7-9, the J call TRBJ2-7; D is undetermined. The CDR3 has 13 amino acids. The germline V gene has CDR1 SEHNR and CDR2 FQNEAQ (reference sequence). V lost 4 bases and J lost 2, with 9 bases in between. Here the CDR3 reads CASSSARTYEQYF. DNA of the CDR3: TGTGCCAGCAGCTCCGCCCGCACCTACGAGCAGTACTTC.

This clonotype was seen a few times. This chain joins TRBV10-3 and TRBJ2-1; the D is unclear. The CDR3 loop spans 12 amino acids. Germline-derived CDR1 and CDR2 are ENHRY and SYGVKD. V shed 8 bases and J shed 4 bases, with 9 bases lying between them. CDR3 coding DNA: TGTGCCATCGGTGGATCATACAATGAGCAGTTCTTC. This codes for CAIGGSYNEQFF.

This clonotype was detected many times. The gene calls are TRBV5-1 and TRBJ2-5; D remains unclear. Per germline, CDR1 SGHRS and CDR2 YFSETQ. Trimming removed 4 bases at V and 1 base at J, with 5 bases between. The CDR3 has 12 amino acids. CDR3 nucleotide sequence: TGCGCCAGCAGCAGGGTCCAAGAGACCCAGTACTTC. It is translated as CASSRVQETQYF.

J is TRBJ2-3 and V is TRBV5-1; 11 nucleotides align to TRBD2. Germline CDR1 is SGHRS and CDR2 is YFSETQ. CDR3 length: 16 residues. The V segment lost 4 bases and the J segment 0 bases; nucleotides outside the gene matches: 4. CDR3 bases: TGCGCCAGCAGCCAGGGGACTAGCGGTAGCACAGATACGCAGTATTTT. It yields the protein CASSQGTSGSTDTQYF. Supplemented by reference TRBV5-1 and TRBJ2-3, the full variable domain reads KAGVTQTPRYLIKTRGQQVTLSCSPISGHRSVSWYQQTPGQGLQFLFEYFSETQRNKGNFPGRFSGRQFSNSRSEMNVSTLELGDSALYLCASSQGTSGSTDTQYFGPGTRLTVL.

At least ten counts were recorded for this clonotype. The V and J genes are TRBV20-1 and TRBJ2-7; D gene unclear. The CDR3 covers 13 residues. Per germline, CDR1 DFQATT and CDR2 SNEGSKA (reference sequence). The germline V and J ends were trimmed by 2 bases and 3 bases, with 11 bases remaining between them. In DNA, the CDR3 is TGCAGTGCTAGACCTGACGGAGTCTACGAGCAGTACTTC. It codes for CSARPDGVYEQYF.

This clonotype was seen repeatedly, ten times or more. The rearrangement uses TRBV7-3 and TRBJ2-3; 10 bases fit TRBD2. This CDR3 spans 20 amino acids. Germline V lookup: CDR1 SGHTA, CDR2 FQGTGA. Trimming removed 2 bases from V and 1 base from J; junction bases left unmatched: 15. In DNA form, the CDR3 reads TGTGCCAGCAGCTTACTAGGGGTTAGCGGGAGGCCCGGGGGCACAGATACGCAGTATTTT. Translated, it gives CASSLLGVSGRPGGTDTQYF. Supplemented by reference TRBV7-3 and TRBJ2-3, the full variable domain reads GAGVSQTPSNKVTEKGKYVELRCDPISGHTALYWYRQSLGQGPEFLIYFQGTGAADDSGLPNDRFFAVRPEGSVSTLKIQRTERGDSAVYLCASSLLGVSGRPGGTDTQYFGPGTRLTVL.

This clonotype has just a few counts. This chain links TRBV20-1 with TRBJ2-7; 8 bases fit TRBD1. Trimming removed 3 bases from V and 4 bases from J; junction bases left unmatched: 8. Germline CDR1 and CDR2: DFQATT and SNEGSKA (reference sequence). The length of the CDR3 is 14 residues. The CDR3 region is CSARLRGRGYEQYF. CDR3 in DNA: TGCAGTGCTAGGCTCAGGGGGCGAGGGTACGAGCAGTACTTC.

This clonotype showed up just a few times. The chain combines TRBV29-1 with TRBJ2-1; TRBD1 or TRBD2 may be the D gene (5 bases each). The CDR3 has 15 amino acids. Germline CDR1 reads SQVTM; CDR2 reads ANQGSEA. Trimming took off 7 bases at V and 2 bases at J, with 18 bases between the two ends. The CDR3 sequence is CSARTGPGTYNEQFF. CDR3 sequence (DNA): TGCAGCGCTAGGACGGGACCCGGTACCTACAATGAGCAGTTCTTC.

This clonotype showed up just a few times. The chain recombines TRBV7-6 with TRBJ2-3, with D maybe TRBD2 (5 bases). The CDR3 is made up of 13 amino acids. Trimming shortened V by 5 bases and J by 4 bases, and 10 bases separated the two germline ends. From germline, CDR1 is SGHVS and CDR2 FNYEAQ. The CDR3 spells CASSPAAADTQYF. DNA for the CDR3: TGTGCCAGCAGCCCAGCGGCCGCAGATACGCAGTATTTT.

This clonotype has a count of ten or more. The V and J genes are TRBV19 and TRBJ2-1, with D perhaps assigned TRBD1 or TRBD2 (6 bases each). This CDR3 has 11 residues. Germline V gene sequence: CDR1 LNHDA, CDR2 SQIVND (reference sequence). The V end was cut by 11 bases, the J end by 5 bases, with 10 bases between. The CDR3 DNA sequence: TGTGCCGGCGGGACACACAATGAGCAGTTCTTC. Translated: CAGGTHNEQFF.

The genes are TRBV19 and TRBJ1-1; 10 bases align to TRBD1. CDR3 size: 12 residues. Trimming took 9 bases from V and 8 from J; bases not matched to a gene: 6. The germline V gene encodes CDR1 LNHDA and CDR2 SQIVND (reference sequence). The CDR3 bases are TGTGCCAGCCCGACAGGGGGCTTCGAAGCTTTCTTT. This gives the protein CASPTGGFEAFF.